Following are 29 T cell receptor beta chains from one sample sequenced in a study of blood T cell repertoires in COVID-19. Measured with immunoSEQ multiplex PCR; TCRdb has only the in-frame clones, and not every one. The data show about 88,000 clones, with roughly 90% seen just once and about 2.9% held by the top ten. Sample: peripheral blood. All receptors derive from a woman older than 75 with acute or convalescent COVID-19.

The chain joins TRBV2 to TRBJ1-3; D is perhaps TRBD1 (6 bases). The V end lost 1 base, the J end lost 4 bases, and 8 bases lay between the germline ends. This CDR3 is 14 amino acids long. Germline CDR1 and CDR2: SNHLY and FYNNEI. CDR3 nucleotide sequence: TGTGCCAGCAGTGAAGGACAGGCGGGAAACACCATATATTTT. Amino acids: CASSEGQAGNTIYF.

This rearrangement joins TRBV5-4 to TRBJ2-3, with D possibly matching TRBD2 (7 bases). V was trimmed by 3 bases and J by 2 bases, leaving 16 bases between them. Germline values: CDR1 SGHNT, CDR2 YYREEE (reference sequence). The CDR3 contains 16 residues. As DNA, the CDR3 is TGTGCCAGCAGCTGGGGGGGGACACAATCCACAGATACGCAGTATTTT. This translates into CASSWGGTQSTDTQYF.

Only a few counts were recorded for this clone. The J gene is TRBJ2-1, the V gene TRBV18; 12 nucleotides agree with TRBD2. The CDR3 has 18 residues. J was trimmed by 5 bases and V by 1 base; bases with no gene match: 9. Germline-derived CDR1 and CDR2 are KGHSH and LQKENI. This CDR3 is CASSPLSGLAGTNNEQFF. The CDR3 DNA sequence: TGTGCCAGCTCACCACTTTCTGGACTAGCGGGGACCAACAATGAGCAGTTCTTC.

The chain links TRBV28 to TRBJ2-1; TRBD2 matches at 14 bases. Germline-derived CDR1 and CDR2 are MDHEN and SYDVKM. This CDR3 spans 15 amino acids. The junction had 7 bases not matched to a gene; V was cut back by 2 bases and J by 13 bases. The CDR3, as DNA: TGTGCCAGCAGTTTAGGAGGGACTAGCGGGAGAAACCAGTTCTTC. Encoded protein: CASSLGGTSGRNQFF.

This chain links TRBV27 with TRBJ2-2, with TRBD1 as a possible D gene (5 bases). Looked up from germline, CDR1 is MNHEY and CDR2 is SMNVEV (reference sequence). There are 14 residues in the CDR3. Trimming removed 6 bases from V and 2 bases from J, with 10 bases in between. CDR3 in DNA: TGTGCCAGCAGGATGGGGCGCAACACCGGGGAGCTGTTTTTT. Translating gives CASRMGRNTGELFF.

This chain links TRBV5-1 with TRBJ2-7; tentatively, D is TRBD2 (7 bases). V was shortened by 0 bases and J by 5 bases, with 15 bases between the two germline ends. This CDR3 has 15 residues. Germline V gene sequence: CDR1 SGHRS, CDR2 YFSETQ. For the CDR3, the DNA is TGCGCCAGCAGCTTGGATTCCGGGGGGCACGACGAGCAGTACTTC. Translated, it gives CASSLDSGGHDEQYF.

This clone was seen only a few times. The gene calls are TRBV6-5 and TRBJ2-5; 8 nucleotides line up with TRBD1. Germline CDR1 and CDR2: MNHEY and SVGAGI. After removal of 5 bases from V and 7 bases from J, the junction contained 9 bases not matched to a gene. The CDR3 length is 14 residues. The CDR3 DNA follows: TGTGCCAGCAGTAAGACAGGGGATTACGGGACCCAGTACTTC. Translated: CASSKTGDYGTQYF.

DNA of the CDR3: TGTGCCAGAAGCTTGGTACCAGTCGAGCAGTACTTC. Translated: CARSLVPVEQYF. The rearrangement joins TRBV5-3 to TRBJ2-7; no definite D call. TRBV5-3 is given ORF status, its function remaining uncertain. The CDR3 sequence is 12 residues long. Trimming stripped 0 bases from V and 6 bases from J, with 7 bases between.

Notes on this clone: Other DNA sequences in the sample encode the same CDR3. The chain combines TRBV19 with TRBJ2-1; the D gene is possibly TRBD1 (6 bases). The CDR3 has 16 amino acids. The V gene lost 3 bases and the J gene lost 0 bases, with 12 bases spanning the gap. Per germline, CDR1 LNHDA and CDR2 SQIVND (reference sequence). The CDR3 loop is CASSIDRRSSYNEQFF. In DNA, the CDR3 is TGTGCCAGTAGTATCGACAGGCGTAGCTCCTACAATGAGCAGTTCTTC.

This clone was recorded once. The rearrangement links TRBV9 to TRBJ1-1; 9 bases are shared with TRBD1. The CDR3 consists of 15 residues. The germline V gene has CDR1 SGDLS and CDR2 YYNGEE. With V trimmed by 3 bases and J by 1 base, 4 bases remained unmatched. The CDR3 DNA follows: TGTGCCAGCAGCGGACCGGGACAGGGGAACACTGAAGCTTTCTTT. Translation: CASSGPGQGNTEAFF.

In nucleotides, the CDR3 is TGTGCTAGTGGCCGCGGACAGGGGGCGCAGGATGAGCAGTTCTTC. It yields the protein CASGRGQGAQDEQFF. The genes are TRBV12-5 and TRBJ2-1; 11 nucleotides agree with TRBD1. J was trimmed by 8 bases and V by 6 bases; bases with no gene match: 9. The CDR3 runs to 15 residues. Looked up from germline, CDR1 is LGHNT and CDR2 is FRNRAP.

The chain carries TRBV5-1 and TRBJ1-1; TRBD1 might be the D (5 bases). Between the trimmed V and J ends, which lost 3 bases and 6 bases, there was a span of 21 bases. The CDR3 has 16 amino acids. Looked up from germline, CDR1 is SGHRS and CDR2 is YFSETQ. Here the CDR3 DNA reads TGCGCCAGCAGCTGGGGTCCGGGACTGGGACGCCCTGAAGCTTTCTTT. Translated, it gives CASSWGPGLGRPEAFF.

Here the CDR3 reads CASSHEGLAKDEQFF. CDR3 bases: TGCGCCAGCAGCCATGAGGGACTAGCGAAAGATGAGCAGTTCTTC. The chain joins TRBV4-3 to TRBJ2-1, with 10 bases fitting TRBD2. The ends lost 3 bases at V and 8 bases at J; junction bases unmatched: 7. The CDR3 is 15 amino acids. Germline loops: CDR1 LGHNA, CDR2 YSLEER.

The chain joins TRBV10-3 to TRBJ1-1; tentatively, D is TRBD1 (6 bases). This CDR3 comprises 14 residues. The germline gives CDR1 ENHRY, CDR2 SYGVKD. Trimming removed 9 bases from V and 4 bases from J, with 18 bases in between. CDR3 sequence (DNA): TGTGCCATGGCCGGGACATCTAGGTCCACTGAAGCTTTCTTT. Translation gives CAMAGTSRSTEAFF.

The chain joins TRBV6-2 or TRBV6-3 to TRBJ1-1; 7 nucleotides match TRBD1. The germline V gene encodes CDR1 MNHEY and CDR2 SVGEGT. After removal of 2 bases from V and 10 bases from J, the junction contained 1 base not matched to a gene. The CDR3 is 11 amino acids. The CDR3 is CASSYAGGAFF. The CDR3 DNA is TGTGCCAGCAGTTACGCAGGGGGAGCTTTCTTT.

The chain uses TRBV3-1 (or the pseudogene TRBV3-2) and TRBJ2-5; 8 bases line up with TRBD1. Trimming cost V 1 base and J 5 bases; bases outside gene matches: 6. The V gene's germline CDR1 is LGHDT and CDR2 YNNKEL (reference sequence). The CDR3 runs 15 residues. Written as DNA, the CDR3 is TGTGCCAGCAGCCAAGCGACAGGGGCTTGGGAGACCCAGTACTTC. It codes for CASSQATGAWETQYF.

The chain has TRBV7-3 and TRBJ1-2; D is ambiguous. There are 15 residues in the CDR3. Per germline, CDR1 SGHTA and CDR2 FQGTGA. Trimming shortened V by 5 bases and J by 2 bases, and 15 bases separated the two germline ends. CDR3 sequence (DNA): TGTGCCAGCAGCCCCACCCCAAGGAGCAACTATGGCTACACCTTC. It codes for CASSPTPRSNYGYTF. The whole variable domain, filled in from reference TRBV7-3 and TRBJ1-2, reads GAGVSQTPSNKVTEKGKYVELRCDPISGHTALYWYRQSLGQGPEFLIYFQGTGAADDSGLPNDRFFAVRPEGSVSTLKIQRTERGDSAVYLCASSPTPRSNYGYTFGSGTRLTVV.

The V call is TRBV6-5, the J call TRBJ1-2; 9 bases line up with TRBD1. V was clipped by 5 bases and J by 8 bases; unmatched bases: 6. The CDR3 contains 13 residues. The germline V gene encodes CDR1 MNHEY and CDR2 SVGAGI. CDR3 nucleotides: TGTGCCAGCAGTACAGGGGGCATATGGGGCTACACCTTC. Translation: CASSTGGIWGYTF.

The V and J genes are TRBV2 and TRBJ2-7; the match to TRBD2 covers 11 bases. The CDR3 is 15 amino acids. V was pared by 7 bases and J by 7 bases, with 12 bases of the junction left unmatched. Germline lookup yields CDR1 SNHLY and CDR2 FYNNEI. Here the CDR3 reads CASKGASGRTVEQYF. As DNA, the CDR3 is TGTGCCAGCAAAGGGGCTAGCGGGAGGACGGTTGAGCAGTACTTC.

CDR3 nucleotides: TGTGCCAGCACCCTTTCCGGTACAGTAGGTCAGCCCCAGCATTTT. Amino acid sequence: CASTLSGTVGQPQHF. The chain uses TRBV28 and TRBJ1-5; D is uncertain. Germline V gene lookup returns CDR1 MDHEN and CDR2 SYDVKM. The CDR3 spans 15 residues. Trimming took off 7 bases at V and 6 bases at J, with 19 bases between the two ends.

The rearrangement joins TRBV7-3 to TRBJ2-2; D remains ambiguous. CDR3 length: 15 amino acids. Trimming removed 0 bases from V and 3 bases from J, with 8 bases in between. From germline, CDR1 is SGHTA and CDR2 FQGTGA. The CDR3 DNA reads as TGTGCCAGCAGCTTAACCGTAGCATACACCGGGGAGCTGTTTTTT. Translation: CASSLTVAYTGELFF. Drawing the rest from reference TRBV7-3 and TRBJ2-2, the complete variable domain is GAGVSQTPSNKVTEKGKYVELRCDPISGHTALYWYRQSLGQGPEFLIYFQGTGAADDSGLPNDRFFAVRPEGSVSTLKIQRTERGDSAVYLCASSLTVAYTGELFFGEGSRLTVL.

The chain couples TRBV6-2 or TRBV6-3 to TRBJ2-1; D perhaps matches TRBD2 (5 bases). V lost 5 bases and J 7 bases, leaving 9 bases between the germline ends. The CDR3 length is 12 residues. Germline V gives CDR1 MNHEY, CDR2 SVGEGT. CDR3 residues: CASSRIANEQFF. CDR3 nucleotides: TGTGCCAGCAGTAGGATAGCGAATGAGCAGTTCTTC.

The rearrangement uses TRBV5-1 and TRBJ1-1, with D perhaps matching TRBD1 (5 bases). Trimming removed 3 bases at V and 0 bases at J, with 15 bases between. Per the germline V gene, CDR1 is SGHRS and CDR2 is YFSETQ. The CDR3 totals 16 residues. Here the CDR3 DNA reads TGCGCCAGCAGCTCAGACAAGGGGCCGATGAACACTGAAGCTTTCTTT. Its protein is CASSSDKGPMNTEAFF.

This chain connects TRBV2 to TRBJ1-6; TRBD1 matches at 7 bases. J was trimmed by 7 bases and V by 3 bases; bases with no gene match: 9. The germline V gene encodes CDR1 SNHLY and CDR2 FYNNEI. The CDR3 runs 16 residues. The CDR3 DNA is TGTGCCAGCAGTGAGACCCAGGGGGTGTTGAATTCACCCCTCCACTTT. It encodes CASSETQGVLNSPLHF.

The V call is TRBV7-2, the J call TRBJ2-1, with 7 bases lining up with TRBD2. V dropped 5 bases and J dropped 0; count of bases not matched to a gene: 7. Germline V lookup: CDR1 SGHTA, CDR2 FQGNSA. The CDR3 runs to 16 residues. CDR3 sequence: CASSPWGGASYNEQFF. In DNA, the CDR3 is TGTGCCAGCAGCCCTTGGGGAGGGGCCTCCTACAATGAGCAGTTCTTC.

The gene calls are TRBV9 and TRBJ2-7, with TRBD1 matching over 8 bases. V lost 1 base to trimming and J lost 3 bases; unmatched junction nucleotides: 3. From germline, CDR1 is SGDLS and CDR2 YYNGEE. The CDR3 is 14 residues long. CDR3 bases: TGTGCCAGCAGCGTAACAGGGGGTGTCTACGAGCAGTACTTC. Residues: CASSVTGGVYEQYF.

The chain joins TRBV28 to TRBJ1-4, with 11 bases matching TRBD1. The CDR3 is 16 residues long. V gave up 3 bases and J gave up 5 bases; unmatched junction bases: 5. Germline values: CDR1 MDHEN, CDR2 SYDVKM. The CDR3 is CASSFSGQGANEKLFF. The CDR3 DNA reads TGTGCCAGCAGTTTCTCAGGACAGGGGGCGAATGAAAAACTGTTTTTT.

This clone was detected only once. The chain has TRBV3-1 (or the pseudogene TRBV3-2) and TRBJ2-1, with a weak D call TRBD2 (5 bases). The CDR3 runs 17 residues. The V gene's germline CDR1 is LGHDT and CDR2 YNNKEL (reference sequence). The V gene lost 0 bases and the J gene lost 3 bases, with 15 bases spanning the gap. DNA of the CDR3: TGTGCCAGCAGCCAAGATTATCCGGGGTTAAACTACAATGAGCAGTTCTTC. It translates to CASSQDYPGLNYNEQFF.

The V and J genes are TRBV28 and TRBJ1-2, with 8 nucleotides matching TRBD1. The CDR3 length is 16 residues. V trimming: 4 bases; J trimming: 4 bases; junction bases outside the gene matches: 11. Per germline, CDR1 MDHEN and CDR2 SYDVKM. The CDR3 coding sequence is TGTGCCAGCAGTTCGTTGCCGGGACAGGTCGGCTATGGCTACACCTTC. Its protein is CASSSLPGQVGYGYTF.